This TCR beta chain was identified during a study of cytomegalovirus exposure and HLA in healthy donors. Regarding the study as a whole: Reports showed the classifier diagnosing cytomegalovirus status with high specificity and sensitivity.

The donors were members of the validation cohort, which comprised roughly 130 subjects and was separate from the first cohort of fewer than 700 subjects. In the case of this clone: The antigen is undetermined.

Clones were sequenced by immunoSEQ multiplex PCR, and TCRdb holds only the in-frame ones, with some missing. The sample includes some 140,000 clones, 80% to 90% seen only once; the top ten take approximately 20%. The clonotype comes from a young man in good health and CMV-seropositive. The material sequenced was PBMCs.

CDR3 region: CSVALADTQYF. The CDR3 DNA reads as TGCAGCGTCGCACTAGCAGATACGCAGTATTTT. The chain joins TRBV29-1 to TRBJ2-3; D perhaps matches TRBD2 (5 bases). The CDR3 covers 11 residues. Trimming removed 6 bases from V and 4 bases from J, with 8 bases in between. The V gene's germline CDR1 is SQVTM and CDR2 ANQGSEA.